This TCR beta chain originates from a study of blood T cell repertoires in COVID-19. Study at large: The study drew acute and convalescent COVID-19 samples from the United States, Italy and Spain. In each case, the material was cDNA or gDNA derived from T cells, B-cell-depleted T cells, or PBMCs.

The germline V gene has CDR1 SNHLY and CDR2 FYNNEI. The CDR3 covers 13 residues. V was clipped by 2 bases and J by 7 bases, with 11 bases between them. Authors' analysis steps: The assay estimated nucleated cells by amplifying reference gene primers. The protocol was immunoSEQ multiplex PCR, while the TCRdb copy is restricted to in-frame clones and leaves out a portion. V and J calls and clone size are given by that table; D and trimming were obtained from the DNA. Of about 54,000 clones in the sample, over 80% were seen once. The gene calls are TRBV2 and TRBJ1-2; unclear D gene. Sequenced material: peripheral blood. The receptor comes from a human donor in a cohort sampled during active COVID-19. The CDR3 DNA follows: TGTGCCAGCAGTGAACAGCCCGGACTTGGCTACACCTTC. The encoded protein is CASSEQPGLGYTF.